A single T cell receptor beta chain is shown here with its context. Its antigen is unknown. Primers included in the PCR were 60 Vbeta and 13 Jbeta primers. Original data processing: About 11 million of the about 80 million unique TCR beta chains counted in a later analysis were shared. Repertoires were generated with immunoSEQ multiplex PCR, while TCRdb's copy carries only in-frame clones and drops some. V and J calls plus clone size are reproduced from that table; the DNA served to infer D and trimming. This specimen shows approximately 50,000 clones; the ten leading clones hold 6.1%. Trimming took off 0 bases at V and 2 bases at J, with 10 bases between the two ends. The CDR3 contains 16 residues. CDR1 and CDR2 from the germline V gene are MNHEY and SVGAGI. This entry comes from a study of cytomegalovirus exposure and HLA in healthy donors. General observations from the study: More than 15,000 TCR beta sequences were associated with HLA alleles at 0.05 false discovery rate in a later analysis. Approximately 160 TCR beta chains were listed as cytomegalovirus-associated. Productive rates of about 90% or about 30% were seen for most TCR beta V segments in an earlier analysis.

The specimen was PBMCs. V usage is TRBV6-5 and J usage is TRBJ2-2; D might be TRBD1 (6 bases). The sequence derives from a male donor in good health and CMV-seropositive. CDR3 sequence (DNA): TGTGCCAGCAGTTACTCCTGGACAGAAAACACCGGGGAGCTGTTTTTT. It translates to CASSYSWTENTGELFF.